The clone carrying this T cell receptor beta chain was found once. Antigen: not known. These data originate in a study of cytomegalovirus exposure and HLA in healthy donors. At the level of the study: The use of the same platform for the 100 to 150 validation repertoires and the 650 to 850 first-cohort repertoires was reported by a later analysis. Study-wide results and caveats: Subsequent analysis found a tendency for first-cohort TCR clusters to co-occur within the 120 or so validation repertoires.

Separate from the 666-subject first cohort was the 120-subject validation cohort, to which the donors belonged. This table comes from immunoSEQ multiplex PCR, and its TCRdb copy is limited to in-frame clones, with some not included. The sample consists of about 98,000 clones, approximately 90% of them appearing once. The CDR3 spans 14 residues. The germline V gene encodes CDR1 SGHAT and CDR2 FQNNGV. Between the trimmed V and J ends, which lost 5 bases and 8 bases, there was a span of 18 bases. This TCR came from a woman aged 25 to 39 in good health and CMV-seronegative. What was sequenced was PBMCs. The chain combines TRBV11-2 with TRBJ1-1; D is uncertain. The CDR3 nucleotides are TGTGCCAGCAGCCAAGGCGGGTCACGGGCCGAAGCTTTCTTT. As protein: CASSQGGSRAEAFF.